Sequencing of this TCR beta chain was carried out in a study of a mutant IDH1 vaccine in newly diagnosed glioma. About the study: The patients were given eight vaccinations, one each in weeks 1, 3, 5, 7, 11, 15, 19 and 23. Patients were pretreated with radiotherapy, temozolomide, or both, mostly both.

TCRdb's table, derived via immunoSEQ multiplex PCR, lists solely in-frame clones and lacks some. The sample records about 53,000 clones, less than 85% being singletons. With respect to this clone: Antigen: not known.

Time point reported: week 5, during vaccination. The investigators gave 300 ug of mutant IDH1 20-mer peptide in each vaccine dose, together with topical imiquimod. Each tumor in the donors was a new WHO grade 3 or 4 astrocytoma, IDH1-mutant and ATRX-lost. The CDR3 contains 13 residues. Trimming cost V 4 bases and J 7 bases, with 14 bases left between them. Germline assignment: CDR1 SGHRS and CDR2 YFSETQ. This sequence originates from a young woman with glioma. Some clones in this sample may be carry-over from other donors' samples. The sample was PBMCs, taken from a glioma patient whose treatment included an IDH1 peptide vaccine. The chain joins TRBV5-1 to TRBJ2-5, with D perhaps TRBD2 (5 bases). The chain's CDR3 is CASSPELRGTQYF. DNA for the CDR3: TGCGCCAGCAGCCCCGAGTTACGGGGGACCCAGTACTTC.